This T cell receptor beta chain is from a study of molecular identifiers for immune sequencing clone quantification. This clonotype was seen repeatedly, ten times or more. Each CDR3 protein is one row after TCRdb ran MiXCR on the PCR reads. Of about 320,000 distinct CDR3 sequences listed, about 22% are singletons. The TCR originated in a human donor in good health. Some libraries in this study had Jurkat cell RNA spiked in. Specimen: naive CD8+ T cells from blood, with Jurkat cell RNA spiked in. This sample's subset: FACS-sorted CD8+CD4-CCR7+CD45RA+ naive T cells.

The CDR3 region has the DNA TGTGCCAGCAGCTTAGCGCCAGGGATCGCTGAAGCTTTCTTT. It encodes CASSLAPGIAEAFF. J is TRBJ1-1 and V is TRBV7-9; D is perhaps TRBD1 (5 bases). In germline, CDR1 is SEHNR, CDR2 FQNEAQ (reference sequence). Trimming removed 0 bases at V and 6 bases at J, with 11 bases between. This CDR3 spans 14 amino acids.